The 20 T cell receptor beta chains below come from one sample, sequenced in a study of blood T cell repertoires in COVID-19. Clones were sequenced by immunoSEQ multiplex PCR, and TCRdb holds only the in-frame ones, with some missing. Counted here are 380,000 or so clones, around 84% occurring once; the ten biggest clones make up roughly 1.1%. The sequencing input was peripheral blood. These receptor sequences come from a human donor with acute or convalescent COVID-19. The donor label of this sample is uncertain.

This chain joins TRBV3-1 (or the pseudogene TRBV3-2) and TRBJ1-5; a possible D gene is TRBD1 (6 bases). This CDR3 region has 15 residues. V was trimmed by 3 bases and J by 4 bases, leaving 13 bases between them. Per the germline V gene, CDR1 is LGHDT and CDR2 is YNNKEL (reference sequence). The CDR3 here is CASSHQTGGNQPQHF. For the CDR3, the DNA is TGTGCCAGCAGCCACCAGACAGGTGGTAATCAGCCCCAGCATTTT.

CDR3 in amino acids: CASSLLGPGLGLYNEQFF. DNA for the CDR3: TGTGCCAGCAGCTTGCTTGGCCCGGGACTAGGACTATACAATGAGCAGTTCTTC. This sequence joins TRBV5-4 and TRBJ2-1; 8 nucleotides agree with TRBD2. J was trimmed by 4 bases and V by 1 base; bases with no gene match: 13. Germline values: CDR1 SGHNT, CDR2 YYREEE (reference sequence). The CDR3 contains 18 residues.

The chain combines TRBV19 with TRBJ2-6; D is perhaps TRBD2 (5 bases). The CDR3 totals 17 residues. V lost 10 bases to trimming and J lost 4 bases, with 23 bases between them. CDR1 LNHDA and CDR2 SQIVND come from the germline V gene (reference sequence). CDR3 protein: CATGIRPLGFGANVLTF. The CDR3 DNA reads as TGTGCCACCGGGATCAGACCCCTTGGGTTCGGGGCCAACGTCCTGACTTTC.

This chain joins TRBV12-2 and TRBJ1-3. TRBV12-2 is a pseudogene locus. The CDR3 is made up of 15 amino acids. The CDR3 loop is CASRPPPSSGNTIYF. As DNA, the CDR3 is TGTGCAAGTCGCCCACCTCCGAGCTCTGGAAACACCATATATTTT.

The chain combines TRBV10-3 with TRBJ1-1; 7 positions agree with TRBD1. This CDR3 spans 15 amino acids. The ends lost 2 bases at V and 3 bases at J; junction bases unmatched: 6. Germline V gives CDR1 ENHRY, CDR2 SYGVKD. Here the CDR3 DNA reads TGTGCCATCAGTGAGCCCGGACAGGCGGACACTGAAGCTTTCTTT. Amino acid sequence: CAISEPGQADTEAFF.

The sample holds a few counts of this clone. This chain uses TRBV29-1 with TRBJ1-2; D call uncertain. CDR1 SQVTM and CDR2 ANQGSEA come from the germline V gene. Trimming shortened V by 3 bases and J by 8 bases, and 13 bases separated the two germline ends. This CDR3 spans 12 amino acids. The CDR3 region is CSVDPGSGGYTF. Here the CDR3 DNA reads TGCAGCGTTGATCCGGGTAGTGGAGGCTACACCTTC.

Written as DNA, the CDR3 is TGTGCCAGCAGCTTGGTGCAGGGGGGTACAACCCAGCATTTT. Its translation: CASSLVQGGTTQHF. The chain recombines TRBV5-5 with TRBJ1-5, with TRBD1 identical over 7 bases. This CDR3 has 14 residues. Germline V lookup: CDR1 SGHKS, CDR2 YYEKEE (reference sequence). V dropped 0 bases and J dropped 11; count of bases not matched to a gene: 8.

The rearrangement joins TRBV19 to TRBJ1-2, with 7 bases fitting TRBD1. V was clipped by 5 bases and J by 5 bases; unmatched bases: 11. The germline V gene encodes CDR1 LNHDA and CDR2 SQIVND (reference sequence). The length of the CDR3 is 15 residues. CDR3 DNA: TGTGCCAGTAGTCCTCCAGACAGGGCGCGATATGGCTACACCTTC. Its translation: CASSPPDRARYGYTF.

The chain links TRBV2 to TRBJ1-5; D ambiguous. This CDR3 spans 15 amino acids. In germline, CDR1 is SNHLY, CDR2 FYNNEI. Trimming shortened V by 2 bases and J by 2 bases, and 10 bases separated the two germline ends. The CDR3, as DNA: TGTGCCAGCAGTGAATTGTGGCGGCGCAATCAGCCCCAGCATTTT. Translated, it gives CASSELWRRNQPQHF.

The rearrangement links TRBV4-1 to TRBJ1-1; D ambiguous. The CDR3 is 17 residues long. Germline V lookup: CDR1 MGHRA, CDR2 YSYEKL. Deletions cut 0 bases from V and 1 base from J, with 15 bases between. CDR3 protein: CASSQDFGVAGNTEAFF. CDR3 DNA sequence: TGCGCCAGCAGCCAAGATTTCGGGGTTGCGGGGAACACTGAAGCTTTCTTT.

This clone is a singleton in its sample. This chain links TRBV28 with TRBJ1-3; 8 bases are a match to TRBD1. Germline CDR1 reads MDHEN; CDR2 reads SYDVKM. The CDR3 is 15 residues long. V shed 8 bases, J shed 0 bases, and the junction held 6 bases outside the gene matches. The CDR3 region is CASRQGRSSGNTIYF. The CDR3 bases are TGTGCCAGCCGACAGGGGAGGAGCTCTGGAAACACCATATATTTT.

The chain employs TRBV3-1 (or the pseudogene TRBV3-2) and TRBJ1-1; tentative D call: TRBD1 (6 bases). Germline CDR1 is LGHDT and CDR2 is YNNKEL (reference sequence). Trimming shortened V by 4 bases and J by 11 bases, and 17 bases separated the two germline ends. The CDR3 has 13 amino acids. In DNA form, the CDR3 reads TGTGCCAGCAGCCGACGGGACACCGGCGGGGCTTTCTTT. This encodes CASSRRDTGGAFF.

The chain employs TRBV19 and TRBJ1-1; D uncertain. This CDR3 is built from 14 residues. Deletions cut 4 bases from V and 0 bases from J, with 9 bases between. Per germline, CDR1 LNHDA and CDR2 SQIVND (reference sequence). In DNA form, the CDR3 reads TGTGCCAGTAGTAGCCAGGTTATGAACACTGAAGCTTTCTTT. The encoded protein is CASSSQVMNTEAFF.

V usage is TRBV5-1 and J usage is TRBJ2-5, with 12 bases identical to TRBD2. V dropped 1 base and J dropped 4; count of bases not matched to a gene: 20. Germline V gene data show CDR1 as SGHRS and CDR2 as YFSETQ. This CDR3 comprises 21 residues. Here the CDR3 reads CASSLWGRVTSGSEGIETQYF. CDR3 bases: TGCGCCAGCAGCTTGTGGGGCCGAGTGACTAGCGGGAGTGAGGGTATAGAGACCCAGTACTTC.

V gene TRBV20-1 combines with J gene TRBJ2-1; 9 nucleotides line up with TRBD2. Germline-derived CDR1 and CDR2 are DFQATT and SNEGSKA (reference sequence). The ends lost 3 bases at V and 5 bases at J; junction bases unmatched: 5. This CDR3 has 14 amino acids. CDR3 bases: TGCAGTGCTAGTTCCTCTAGCGGGGACAATGAGCAGTTCTTC. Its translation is CSASSSSGDNEQFF.

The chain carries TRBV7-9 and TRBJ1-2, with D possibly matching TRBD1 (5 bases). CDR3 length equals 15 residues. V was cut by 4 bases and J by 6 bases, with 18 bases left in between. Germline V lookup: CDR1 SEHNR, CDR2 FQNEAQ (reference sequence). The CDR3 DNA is TGTGCCAGCAGCTCCCCTGGGGCGGACGCTCATGGCTACACCTTC. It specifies CASSSPGADAHGYTF.

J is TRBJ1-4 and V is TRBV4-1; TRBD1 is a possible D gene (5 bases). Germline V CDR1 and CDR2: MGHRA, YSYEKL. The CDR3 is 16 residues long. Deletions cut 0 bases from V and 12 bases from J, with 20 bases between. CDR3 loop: CASSQDIGGAATELFF. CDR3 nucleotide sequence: TGCGCCAGCAGCCAAGATATCGGGGGAGCAGCAACGGAACTGTTTTTT.

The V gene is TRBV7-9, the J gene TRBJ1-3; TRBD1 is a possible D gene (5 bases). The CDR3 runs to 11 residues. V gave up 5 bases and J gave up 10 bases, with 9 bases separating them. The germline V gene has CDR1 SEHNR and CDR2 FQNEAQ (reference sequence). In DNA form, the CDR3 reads TGTGCCAGCAGCCGAGACAGTACCATATATTTT. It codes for CASSRDSTIYF. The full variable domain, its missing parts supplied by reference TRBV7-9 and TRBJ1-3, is DTGVSQNPRHKITKRGQNVTFRCDPISEHNRLYWYRQTLGQGPEFLTYFQNEAQLEKSRLLSDRFSAERPKGSFSTLEIQRTEQGDSAMYLCASSRDSTIYFGEGSWLTVV.

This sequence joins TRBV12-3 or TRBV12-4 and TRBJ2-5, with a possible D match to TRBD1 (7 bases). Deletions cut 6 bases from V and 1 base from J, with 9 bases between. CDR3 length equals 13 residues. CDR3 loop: CASRRDSQETQYF. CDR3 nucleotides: TGTGCCAGCAGGCGGGACAGCCAAGAGACCCAGTACTTC.

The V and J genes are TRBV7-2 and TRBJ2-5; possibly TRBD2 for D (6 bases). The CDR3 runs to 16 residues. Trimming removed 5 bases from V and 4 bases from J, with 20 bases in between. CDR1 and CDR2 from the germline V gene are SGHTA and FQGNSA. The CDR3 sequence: CASSPQPRLGGETQYF. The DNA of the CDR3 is TGTGCCAGCAGCCCCCAACCGCGGCTGGGGGGAGAGACCCAGTACTTC.